A single sample gave rise to the 9 T cell receptor beta chains below, sequenced in a study of tumor and adjacent non-tumor tissue in lung cancer. This sample's RNA came from whole unsorted tissue. TCRbeta libraries were built with three rounds of nested PCR, modified from ARM-PCR. TCRdb passed the multiplex PCR reads through MiXCR, listing each CDR3 protein once. The sample holds approximately 65,000 distinct CDR3 sequences, around 60% seen once. What was sequenced was lung tumor tissue. The receptors were gathered from a man aged 50-60 years with non-small cell lung cancer.

As regards this clonotype: This may come from a read error, since a much larger clone is one base off. This chain links TRBV12-3 or TRBV12-4 with TRBJ2-1, with 9 bases fitting TRBD1. CDR3 length: 20 amino acids. CDR3 protein: CASSSLWGKQGASSYNERFF. CDR3 nucleotides: TGTGCCAGCAGTTCCCTATGGGGAAAACAGGGGGCGAGCTCCTACAATGAGCGGTTCTTC.

Concerning this clonotype itself: A much larger clone sits a single nucleotide away, making a read error possible. V usage is TRBV4-2 and J usage is TRBJ2-7, with 11 bases fitting TRBD2. The CDR3 contains 15 residues. Germline V CDR1 and CDR2: LGHNA, YNFKEQ. In DNA form, the CDR3 reads TGTGTCAGCAGCCACACTAGCGGGAGCAAGAACGAGCAGTACTTC. It is translated as CVSSHTSGSKNEQYF.

In its sample, this clonotype was seen many times. The chain uses TRBV29-1 and TRBJ2-1, with 7 bases lining up with TRBD1. Germline CDR1 SQVTM, CDR2 ANQGSEA. After removal of 2 bases from V and 5 bases from J, the junction contained 3 bases not matched to a gene. This CDR3 region has 13 residues. The CDR3 loop reads CSVEKQGNNEQFF. The CDR3, as DNA: TGCAGCGTTGAAAAACAGGGGAACAATGAGCAGTTCTTC.

Comment on this clonotype: Being one base from a much bigger clone, this may be a read error. The rearrangement links TRBV28 to TRBJ2-3, with D possibly TRBD1 on 5 matching bases. This CDR3 spans 14 amino acids. Trimming cost V 7 bases and J 1 base, with 12 bases left between them. Germline CDR1 reads MDHEN; CDR2 reads SYDVKM. CDR3 sequence: CASTSTRGTDTQYF. The CDR3 DNA follows: TGTGCCAGCACCTCGACCAGGGGCACAGATACGCAGTATTTT.

This clonotype has ten or more counts. The CDR3 region is CASSEWSGHTGELFF. The CDR3 region has the DNA TGCGCCAGCAGTGAGTGGTCAGGGCACACCGGGGAGCTGTTTTTT. V gene TRBV10-2 combines with J gene TRBJ2-2; D is possibly TRBD1 (5 bases). With 1 base removed from V and 3 bases from J, the gap between germline ends came to 9 bases. Germline V gene data show CDR1 as WSHSY and CDR2 as SAAADI. CDR3 length: 15 amino acids.

The V and J genes are TRBV6-6 and TRBJ2-7, with a possible D match to TRBD2 (5 bases). Germline assignment: CDR1 MNHNY and CDR2 SVGAGI (reference sequence). V shed 9 bases and J shed 2 bases, with 11 bases lying between them. This CDR3 is 12 amino acids long. The CDR3, as DNA: TGTGCCAGTAGTAGCGCGACCTACGAGCAGTACTTC. It specifies CASSSATYEQYF.

Comment on this clonotype: One junction end disagrees with the germline gene, perhaps due to a read error. V gene TRBV10-2 combines with J gene TRBJ1-3; tentatively, D is TRBD1 (5 bases). The germline V gene encodes CDR1 WSHSY and CDR2 SAAADI. The CDR3 sequence is 16 residues long. The CDR3 coding sequence is TGCGCCAGCAAAACCGGGACCGACGGCTCTGGAAACACTATATATTTT. Residues: CASKTGTDGSGNTIYF.

As regards this clonotype: This may stem from a read error, because a much larger clone lies one nucleotide away. The rearrangement links TRBV6-1 to TRBJ2-7; D perhaps matches TRBD1 (6 bases). The germline gives CDR1 MNHNS, CDR2 SASEGT. The CDR3 is 13 residues long. V was cut by 7 bases and J by 4 bases, with 14 bases left in between. The chain's CDR3 is CASNGQQAYEQYF. In DNA form, the CDR3 reads TGTGCCAGCAATGGACAGCAAGCATACGAGCAGTACTTC.

The chain links TRBV29-1 to TRBJ2-4; the D is unclear. Germline lookup yields CDR1 SQVTM and CDR2 ANQGSEA. This CDR3 region has 12 residues. V lost 3 bases and J 8 bases, leaving 11 bases between the germline ends. The CDR3 nucleotides read TGCAGCGTTGAGGAGCAGAGGTACATTCAGTACTTC. As protein: CSVEEQRYIQYF.